This is a list of T cell receptor beta chains from one sample in a study of cytomegalovirus exposure and HLA in healthy donors. Profiling relied on immunoSEQ multiplex PCR, and the TCRdb table lists in-frame clones only, not all of them. Here the sample spans some 130,000 clones, roughly 78% being singletons. The sample taken for sequencing was PBMCs. The receptor set was obtained from a man aged 40-49 years in good health and CMV-seronegative. Each CDR3 is given without its conserved first and last residue. The order of the fields is clone size, V gene, CDR3 protein. Size values are once, few and many counts, or a class for expanded clones, and some rows have none.

size: NA
V: TRBV25-1
CDR3: ASSDLTGGSSYNEQF

size: once
V: TRBV5-6
CDR3: ASSIREYGYT

size: NA
V: TRBV10-2
CDR3: ASSESGRVSYNEQF

size: NA
V: TRBV5-1
CDR3: ASKGSPGGGEETQY

size: once
V: TRBV5-6
CDR3: ASSLRSGRSDTQY

size: NA
V: TRBV25-1
CDR3: ASSGLGQRTYEQY

size: NA
V: TRBV19
CDR3: ASSIWGGGRTEAF

size: NA
V: TRBV19
CDR3: ASTTGQGSNQPQH

size: NA
V: TRBV7-9
CDR3: ASSPGQGANYGYT

size: NA
V: TRBV30
CDR3: AWGEGLSTDTQY

size: NA
V: TRBV5-4
CDR3: ASSRDPGVVEEKLF

size: NA
V: TRBV5-4
CDR3: ASSRQGSSYEQY

size: few
V: TRBV2
CDR3: ASRPDGVEKLF

size: NA
V: TRBV5-6
CDR3: ASSLDQGSANSPLH

size: NA
V: TRBV6-1
CDR3: ASSEVPPLGSYGYT

size: NA
V: TRBV11-2
CDR3: ASRTTGANTGELF

size: NA
V: TRBV6-5
CDR3: ASSTGTGGSEQF

size: NA
V: TRBV6-5
CDR3: ASSRTGTGWGEQY

size: NA
V: TRBV5-1
CDR3: ASRIAGNTDTQY

size: NA
V: TRBV4-1
CDR3: ASSPNTKGAIRTEAF

size: NA
V: TRBV19
CDR3: ASSIRTGSTNTEAF

size: NA
V: TRBV15
CDR3: ATSSRGGEETQY

size: few
V: TRBV5-4
CDR3: ASSLSGGQETQY

size: NA
V: TRBV27
CDR3: ASSLGGGTSSQPQH

size: NA
V: TRBV6-5
CDR3: ASFRGVDTEAF

size: few
V: TRBV28
CDR3: ASSSPSADSSNQPQH

size: NA
V: TRBV30
CDR3: AWSAAGASYEQY

size: NA
V: TRBV7-8
CDR3: ASSSTGTGFGEQY

size: NA
V: TRBV27
CDR3: ASSPLPPGYNEQF

size: NA
V: TRBV6-5
CDR3: ASSSTGSGDTEAF

size: NA
V: TRBV5-4
CDR3: ASSLGRGANTGELF

size: NA
V: TRBV2
CDR3: ASSGLAGGPVVSGELF

size: NA
V: TRBV28
CDR3: ASSTRTDMNTEAF

size: NA
V: TRBV2
CDR3: ASSEGQKNSPLR

size: NA
V: TRBV5-5
CDR3: ASSSSGEWEQY

size: NA
V: TRBV6-6
CDR3: ASSYSPGQTYNEQF

size: once
V: TRBV2
CDR3: ASSPSGTGVRTQY

size: few
V: TRBV5-6
CDR3: ASTRGAGSTDTQY

size: NA
V: TRBV5-5
CDR3: ASSLGQGLPYEQY

size: NA
V: TRBV19
CDR3: ASSMRVPSGTDTQY

size: few
V: TRBV5-1
CDR3: ASSGTAYSSTDTQY

size: NA
V: TRBV6-5
CDR3: ASSYSVAGNYGYT

size: NA
V: TRBV5-4
CDR3: ASSLTTSGLFNEQF

size: few
V: TRBV4-1
CDR3: ASSQDNGGGKNQPQH

size: NA
V: TRBV6-1
CDR3: ASSEGGGGSYEQY

size: NA
V: TRBV7-2
CDR3: ASSLLSYGYT

size: NA
V: TRBV9
CDR3: ASSVGLAGAYEQY

size: NA
V: TRBV6-1
CDR3: ASRQGLNTEAF

size: NA
V: TRBV19
CDR3: ASSDRDRAYEQY

size: NA
V: TRBV28
CDR3: ASTHGLASDGYT

size: NA
V: TRBV4-2
CDR3: ASSQDEGGRNSPLH

size: NA
V: TRBV6-5
CDR3: ASRQTGNEKLF

size: NA
V: TRBV7-6
CDR3: ASSPGQGDSGYT

size: NA
V: TRBV19
CDR3: ASSPRTSGSRYTQY